This TCR beta chain was documented in a study of cytomegalovirus exposure and HLA in healthy donors. Study overall: Findings of an earlier analysis included roughly 120 million unique TCR beta sequences from around 180 million T cells.

PCR employed 60 Vbeta and 13 Jbeta primers. Method: immunoSEQ multiplex PCR; TCRdb's copy keeps in-frame clones and lacks some. The profile shows tens of thousands of clones, approximately 80% of them singletons. Overall study findings and caveats: Per a later analysis, fewer than 20,000 TCR beta sequences showed association with HLA alleles at 0.05 false discovery rate. Usually a TCR sequence was rare, but some public TCRs were found in many donors.

Looked up from germline, CDR1 is SEHNR and CDR2 is FQNEAQ (reference sequence). This CDR3 spans 13 amino acids. The germline V and J ends were trimmed by 4 bases and 5 bases, with 9 bases remaining between them. On this clone itself: Its antigen is currently unknown.

The sample taken for sequencing was PBMCs. The chain recombines TRBV7-9 with TRBJ1-5, with unresolved D. This receptor was identified in a male donor in good health and CMV-seronegative. The CDR3 reads CASSSLGHQPQHF. The CDR3, as DNA: TGTGCCAGCAGCTCCCTTGGCCATCAGCCCCAGCATTTT.